This TCR beta chain is drawn from a study of radiation and T cells in renal cell carcinoma. Data came from immunoSEQ multiplex PCR; TCRdb stores just in-frame clones and leaves some out. The sample lists about 59,000 clones, 60% to 85% seen once, with under 7.5% in the top ten. Time point meaning: baseline pretreatment blood. The treatment here: 15 Gy SBRT to primary tumor, nephrectomy 4 weeks later. Blood was sampled at baseline, 2 weeks and 4 weeks after SBRT. The V gene's germline CDR1 is MNHEY and CDR2 SVGAGI. CDR3 size: 13 residues. The ends were cut back, 1 base at V and 9 bases at J, with 9 bases in the middle. General study results and limits: No pretreatment tumor biopsies were available for baseline clonotypes.

In regard to this clone: Its matching antigen is unknown.

This TCR came from a man in his 60s with renal cell carcinoma. Sample: blood, taken from a patient whose treatment included radiotherapy and nephrectomy. V gene TRBV6-5 combines with J gene TRBJ1-4; D uncertain. This chain's CDR3 is CASSYYNGKKLFF. The DNA of the CDR3 is TGTGCCAGCAGTTACTATAATGGTAAAAAACTGTTTTTT.